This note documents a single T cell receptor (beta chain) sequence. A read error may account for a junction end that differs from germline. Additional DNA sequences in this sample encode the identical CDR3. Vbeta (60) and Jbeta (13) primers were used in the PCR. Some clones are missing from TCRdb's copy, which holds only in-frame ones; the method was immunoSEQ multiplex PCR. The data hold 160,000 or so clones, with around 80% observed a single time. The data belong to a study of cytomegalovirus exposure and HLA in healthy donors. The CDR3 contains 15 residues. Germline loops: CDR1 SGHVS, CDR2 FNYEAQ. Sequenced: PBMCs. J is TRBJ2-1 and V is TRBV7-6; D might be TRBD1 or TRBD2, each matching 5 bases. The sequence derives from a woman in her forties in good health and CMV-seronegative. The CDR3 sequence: CASRADFSSYNEQFF. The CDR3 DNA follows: TGCGCCAGCAGGGCGGACTTTTCCTCCTACAATGAGCAGTTCTTC.